This TCR beta chain was captured in a study of cytotoxic CD8 clonotypes in ibrutinib-treated CLL (dated by TCRdb to the early 2020s). Regarding the research as a whole: The cohort included about 15 treatment-naive and around 10 relapsed/refractory patients; roughly 17 were IGHV unmutated. Partial responses were observed in roughly 24 patients and complete responses in 2; after a median follow-up of roughly 72 months, remission was maintained in 15 or so patients and progression was observed in some 12. Response samples were obtained after a median of approximately twelve months of treatment, with a range of roughly 6 to 40 months. On average, each sample had hundreds of thousands of productive templates and approximately 100,000 productive rearrangements. Of the 86 people in the trial, 26 had longitudinal samples available. Cryopreserved peripheral blood mononuclear cells were collected at three points: before therapy, at response, and at either sustained remission or disease progression. Patients were still on ibrutinib when every remission and progressive disease sample was collected. Beyond this particular receptor, the publication reports: Baseline clonality was found to be higher than that of age-matched healthy donors and was strongly correlated with circulating CD8+ T-cell counts. Sustained-remission and progressing patients did not have matched sampling times, and lymph node repertoires were not examined. Public clonotypes were rare and either contracted or stayed stable during treatment, and the rise in clonality at ibrutinib response reflected the expansion of private clonotypes. At ibrutinib response clonality went up, during sustained remission it held steady, and at progression it dropped back toward baseline.

On a MiSeq, deep resolution sequencing aimed for a depth between 1 in 1 million and 1 in 200,000 T cells, with each clonotype covered roughly 10x on average. TCR beta libraries were generated with the immunoSEQ hsTCRB Kit. For the original study's pipeline: Data were analyzed with ImmunoSEQ Data Assistant and ImmunoSEQ Analyzer, with V, D and J genes assigned per IMGT definitions. Clonality, with values ranging from 0 to 1, was calculated as one minus the normalized Shannon entropy of productive rearrangement frequencies. Only overrepresented clonotypes making up at least 0.05% of each patient's repertoire were included in the public clonotype analysis. Repertoires from approximately 12 age-matched healthy donors in immuneACCESS were used as clonality controls. TCRdb provides this immuneACCESS table in a form limited to in-frame rearrangements. Some clones are lacking; in checked studies, under half of them reflect an unresolved V gene, and why the rest are absent is not known. The V and J calls and the clone size are those of that table, but D and trimming were determined from the DNA. A total of about 140,000 clones appear in this sample, 70% to 80% of them only once. Of the sample, roughly a quarter is held by the ten largest clones.

This clone appeared a few times. This receptor's antigen is unknown. The record has no base qualities; no much larger clone is one base away. The sample's time point label, decoded: 12 months on ibrutinib. For TCR beta library preparation, around 2 micrograms of genomic DNA were isolated from cryopreserved PBMCs. Longitudinal blood samples from CLL patients on ibrutinib monotherapy underwent high-throughput TCR beta sequencing. The patients were enrolled in a single-center, open-label phase 2 trial of ibrutinib monotherapy. The TCR sequence derives from a human donor with chronic lymphocytic leukemia. This specimen consisted of PBMCs, obtained after 12 months of ibrutinib treatment.

The CDR3 amino acid sequence is: CASSVDRDPIGYTF. The nucleotides read TGTGCCAGCAGTGTAGACAGGGACCCTATAGGCTACACCTTC. Recombination joined TRBV6-1 with TRBJ1-2, with 7 junctional bases fitting TRBD1. The CDR3 runs 14 residues from the cysteine to the phenylalanine. The kept DNA is CDR3 alone, 42 bases in frame from the first base. The germline V gene provides CDR1 MNHNS and CDR2 SASEGT. Unmatched junction bases come to 10, with V trimmed by 4 bases and J by 8 bases.